This passage covers 27 T cell receptor beta chains from one sample sequenced in a study of CD8 T cells in Susac syndrome. RNA in amounts of roughly 0.5 to 1 ug was reverse transcribed with random hexamers. TCRdb re-analysed the immunoSEQ multiplex PCR reads in MiXCR, keeping a single row per CDR3 protein. This sample carries hundreds of thousands of distinct CDR3 sequences, 75% to 90% of them seen once, and the ten largest clones take approximately 0.11%. Input material: CD8+ T cells from PBMCs. The receptor source for this set is a human donor with multiple sclerosis.

The chain recombines TRBV13 with TRBJ2-5; TRBD2 aligns across 14 bases. After removal of 5 bases from V and 5 bases from J, the junction contained 16 bases not matched to a gene. CDR3 length: 19 amino acids. Germline values: CDR1 PRHDT, CDR2 FYEKMQ (reference sequence). The CDR3 loop is CASSASSGTSGSKEETQYF. CDR3 coding DNA: TGTGCCAGCAGCGCCTCATCCGGGACTAGCGGGAGTAAGGAGGAGACCCAGTACTTC.

The chain combines TRBV28 with TRBJ1-5, with a weak D call TRBD1 (6 bases). Trimming stripped 11 bases from V and 5 bases from J, with 19 bases between. The CDR3 totals 14 residues. Germline CDR1 and CDR2: MDHEN and SYDVKM. CDR3 sequence: CAGGPGHPYQPQHF. CDR3 coding DNA: TGTGCCGGGGGGCCAGGGCACCCATATCAGCCCCAGCATTTT. The full variable domain, rest sourced from reference TRBV28 and TRBJ1-5, is DVKVTQSSRYLVKRTGEKVFLECVQDMDHENMFWYRQDPGLGLRLIYFSYDVKMKEKGDIPEGYSVSREKKERFSLILESASTNQTSMYLCAGGPGHPYQPQHFGDGTRLSIL.

V is TRBV6-6 and J is TRBJ2-1; D gene uncertain. Trimming took off 5 bases at V and 4 bases at J, with 15 bases between the two ends. CDR3 length: 15 residues. Germline CDR1 is MNHNY and CDR2 is SVGAGI (reference sequence). CDR3 loop: CASSPDSREYNEQFF. CDR3 bases: TGTGCCAGCAGTCCCGACTCCAGAGAGTACAATGAGCAGTTCTTC.

V and J are TRBV4-1 and TRBJ2-5; 10 positions agree with TRBD2. V gave up 2 bases and J gave up 0 bases; unmatched junction bases: 3. The CDR3 sequence is 16 residues long. In germline, CDR1 is MGHRA, CDR2 YSYEKL. This CDR3 is CASSQWTSGHQETQYF. The CDR3 DNA reads as TGCGCCAGCAGCCAATGGACTAGCGGACACCAAGAGACCCAGTACTTC.

The J gene is TRBJ2-7, the V gene TRBV5-4, with D possibly matching TRBD2 (5 bases). Trimming removed 6 bases from V and 0 bases from J, with 16 bases in between. This CDR3 has 15 residues. Germline V gene sequence: CDR1 SGHNT, CDR2 YYREEE (reference sequence). CDR3 sequence reads: CASTRGDGNSYEQYF. The CDR3 bases are TGTGCCAGCACCCGGGGTGATGGTAACTCCTACGAGCAGTACTTC.

The chain has TRBV6-5 and TRBJ1-1; weak D call: TRBD1 (5 bases). V was clipped by 0 bases and J by 6 bases, with 5 bases between them. The V gene's germline CDR1 is MNHEY and CDR2 SVGAGI. This CDR3 region has 12 residues. CDR3: CASSYSTAEAFF. CDR3 sequence (DNA): TGTGCCAGCAGTTACTCGACAGCTGAAGCTTTCTTT.

The gene calls are TRBV7-8 and TRBJ2-3; TRBD2 agrees at 13 bases. The trim removed 1 base at V and 2 bases at J, leaving 9 bases unmatched. This CDR3 is 19 amino acids long. CDR1 and CDR2 (germline): SGHVS, FQNEAQ. CDR3 loop: CASSLVMTSGGTFTDTQYF. CDR3 nucleotides: TGTGCCAGCAGCTTAGTAATGACTAGCGGGGGGACCTTCACAGATACGCAGTATTTT.

The chain recombines TRBV27 with TRBJ1-4, with D uncertain. V shed 3 bases and J shed 2 bases, with 7 bases lying between them. This CDR3 contains 14 residues. Germline-derived CDR1 and CDR2 are MNHEY and SMNVEV (reference sequence). CDR3 sequence: CASSLRGTNEKLFF. CDR3 in DNA: TGTGCCAGCAGTTTGCGAGGGACTAATGAAAAACTGTTTTTT.

The J gene is TRBJ1-5, the V gene TRBV6-6; 8 nucleotides align to TRBD1. V lost 10 bases, J lost 0 bases, and 5 bases stayed unmatched. Germline V gives CDR1 MNHNY, CDR2 SVGAGI (reference sequence). This CDR3 comprises 14 residues. CDR3 nucleotide sequence: TGTGCCACCACAGGGGGGTATAGCAATCAGCCCCAGCATTTT. Encoded protein: CATTGGYSNQPQHF.

This chain uses TRBV9 with TRBJ1-1; TRBD1 is a possible D gene (6 bases). The V end lost 3 bases, the J end lost 6 bases, and 18 bases lay between the germline ends. Germline lookup yields CDR1 SGDLS and CDR2 YYNGEE. The CDR3 has 15 amino acids. CDR3 loop: CASSAGSRGAAEAFF. The CDR3 nucleotides are TGTGCCAGCAGCGCAGGGTCCAGGGGTGCGGCTGAAGCTTTCTTT.

V and J are TRBV5-1 and TRBJ2-3, with a possible D match to TRBD1 (5 bases). V shed 5 bases and J shed 1 base, with 14 bases lying between them. This CDR3 spans 15 amino acids. Germline CDR1 and CDR2: SGHRS and YFSETQ. The CDR3 region has the DNA TGCGCCAGCAGTTCTGACAGTTCCCGCACAGATACGCAGTATTTT. Its translation: CASSSDSSRTDTQYF.

CDR3 residues: CAWTGVAYGYTF. CDR3 bases: TGTGCCTGGACAGGGGTGGCCTATGGCTACACCTTC. The J gene is TRBJ1-2, the V gene TRBV30; a weak D match, TRBD1 (6 bases). This CDR3 comprises 12 residues. The ends were cut back, 4 bases at V and 4 bases at J, with 10 bases in the middle. In germline, CDR1 is GTSNPN, CDR2 SVGIG (reference sequence).

This sequence joins TRBV4-2 and TRBJ2-2, with D possibly matching TRBD2 (6 bases). The CDR3 runs to 17 residues. Trimming took 0 bases from V and 3 from J, leaving 14 bases between them. Germline CDR1 is LGHNA and CDR2 is YNFKEQ. CDR3 amino acids: CASSQEIGGEYTGELFF. The CDR3 DNA is TGTGCCAGCAGCCAAGAGATTGGCGGGGAGTACACCGGGGAGCTGTTTTTT.

The chain joins TRBV7-9 to TRBJ2-1; D is uncertain. Per germline, CDR1 SEHNR and CDR2 FQNEAQ (reference sequence). Trimming took off 5 bases at V and 8 bases at J, with 19 bases between the two ends. The CDR3 spans 15 residues. CDR3: CASSPAFPPWDEQFF. Here the CDR3 DNA reads TGTGCCAGCAGCCCCGCCTTTCCGCCTTGGGATGAGCAGTTCTTC.

V gene TRBV11-2 combines with J gene TRBJ1-6, with 9 bases identical to TRBD1. V trimming: 5 bases; J trimming: 5 bases; junction bases outside the gene matches: 7. Germline V gene data show CDR1 as SGHAT and CDR2 as FQNNGV. This CDR3 has 16 amino acids. CDR3 residues: CASSAWGQGHNSPLHF. The CDR3 bases are TGTGCCAGCAGCGCCTGGGGACAGGGCCATAATTCACCCCTCCACTTT.

This chain joins TRBV7-9 and TRBJ2-1; 12 nucleotides align to TRBD2. This CDR3 is 16 amino acids long. Trimming cost V 5 bases and J 6 bases; bases outside gene matches: 8. The germline V gene has CDR1 SEHNR and CDR2 FQNEAQ (reference sequence). In DNA, the CDR3 is TGTGCCAGCAGCCCAAGACTAGCGGGAGACCCCAATGAGCAGTTCTTC. Its translation: CASSPRLAGDPNEQFF.

This clonotype occurred once. The CDR3 nucleotides read TGTGCCAGCAGTATCAGGGGATACGAGCAGTACTTC. Its protein product is CASSIRGYEQYF. The chain has TRBV28 and TRBJ2-7, with TRBD1 as a possible D gene (6 bases). The CDR3 is made up of 12 amino acids. Trimming cost V 5 bases and J 4 bases, with 9 bases left between them. Germline-derived CDR1 and CDR2 are MDHEN and SYDVKM.

This clonotype was recorded once. The J gene is TRBJ2-7, the V gene TRBV27, with D maybe TRBD1 (5 bases). This CDR3 region has 15 residues. The V end was cut by 0 bases, the J end by 2 bases, with 11 bases between. CDR1 MNHEY and CDR2 SMNVEV come from the germline V gene (reference sequence). Here the CDR3 reads CASSLSAGRPYEQYF. The CDR3 nucleotides are TGTGCCAGCAGTTTATCGGCAGGGCGACCCTACGAGCAGTACTTC.

A few counts support this clonotype. This CDR3 reads CASSTWTGDTEAFF. CDR3 DNA: TGCGCCAGCAGCACCTGGACAGGGGACACTGAAGCTTTCTTT. The rearrangement links TRBV5-1 to TRBJ1-1; 9 bases agree with TRBD1. After removal of 4 bases from V and 3 bases from J, the junction contained 4 bases not matched to a gene. The CDR3 is made up of 14 amino acids. Germline loops: CDR1 SGHRS, CDR2 YFSETQ.

V is TRBV20-1 and J is TRBJ2-3, with D possibly matching TRBD2 (5 bases). Trimming pared 2 bases from V and 3 bases from J, leaving 15 bases between. Germline V gene data show CDR1 as DFQATT and CDR2 as SNEGSKA (reference sequence). This CDR3 spans 15 amino acids. The CDR3 sequence: CSARRAQAVTDTQYF. As DNA, the CDR3 is TGCAGTGCTAGAAGGGCCCAAGCGGTGACAGATACGCAGTATTTT.

The rearrangement uses TRBV4-1 and TRBJ1-1; no clear D. This CDR3 contains 16 residues. Per the germline V gene, CDR1 is MGHRA and CDR2 is YSYEKL. V lost 1 base and J 2 bases, leaving 14 bases between the germline ends. CDR3 residues: CASSQVRTDGNTEAFF. In DNA, the CDR3 is TGCGCCAGCAGCCAAGTCCGGACGGACGGAAACACTGAAGCTTTCTTT.

The chain recombines TRBV12-5 with TRBJ2-5, with D perhaps matching TRBD2 (6 bases). The CDR3 has 14 residues. Trimming stripped 1 base from V and 3 bases from J, with 9 bases between. Germline CDR1 reads LGHNT; CDR2 reads FRNRAP. CDR3 protein: CASGLGDLKETQYF. The CDR3 nucleotides read TGTGCTAGTGGTTTGGGGGACTTAAAAGAGACCCAGTACTTC.

This rearrangement joins TRBV20-1 to TRBJ2-7, with 7 bases aligning to TRBD1. The J segment lost 0 bases and the V segment lost 2 bases, leaving 4 bases of the junction unmatched. Germline lookup yields CDR1 DFQATT and CDR2 SNEGSKA (reference sequence). The CDR3 runs to 14 residues. This CDR3 is CSARNHRGSYEQYF. CDR3 DNA sequence: TGCAGTGCTAGAAACCACAGGGGCTCCTACGAGCAGTACTTC.

This chain uses TRBV7-9 with TRBJ1-2; D not resolved. This CDR3 has 15 amino acids. Germline values: CDR1 SEHNR, CDR2 FQNEAQ (reference sequence). V was trimmed by 1 base and J by 1 base, leaving 10 bases between them. The CDR3 region is CASSLETGNNYGYTF. The CDR3 bases are TGTGCCAGCAGCTTAGAAACCGGTAATAACTATGGCTACACCTTC.

The chain carries TRBV5-1 and TRBJ1-4; 9 bases are a match to TRBD1. V lost 3 bases to trimming and J lost 8 bases; unmatched junction nucleotides: 8. Germline CDR1 SGHRS, CDR2 YFSETQ. The CDR3 runs to 15 residues. The CDR3 region is CASSWGQGDGEKLFF. CDR3 coding DNA: TGCGCCAGCAGCTGGGGACAGGGTGACGGAGAAAAACTGTTTTTT.

The chain couples TRBV27 to TRBJ2-7, with 9 bases lining up with TRBD1. Germline V gene lookup returns CDR1 MNHEY and CDR2 SMNVEV (reference sequence). This CDR3 region has 15 residues. The V and J ends lost 0 bases and 5 bases, in that order; junction bases with no gene match: 5. In nucleotides, the CDR3 is TGTGCCAGCAGTTTATCAGGGACAGGGTTCCACGAGCAGTACTTC. Translating it yields CASSLSGTGFHEQYF.

This rearrangement joins TRBV27 to TRBJ2-1, with TRBD2 as a possible D gene (6 bases). Per the germline V gene, CDR1 is MNHEY and CDR2 is SMNVEV (reference sequence). The ends were cut back, 3 bases at V and 3 bases at J, with 12 bases in the middle. The length of the CDR3 is 15 residues. This chain's CDR3 is CASSFSGDLYNEQFF. The CDR3 DNA reads TGTGCCAGCAGTTTCTCGGGAGATCTCTACAATGAGCAGTTCTTC.